Following are 25 T cell receptor beta chains from one sample sequenced in a study of blood T cell repertoires in COVID-19. Some clones are missing from TCRdb's copy, which holds only in-frame ones; the method was immunoSEQ multiplex PCR. The sample holds roughly 160,000 clones, about four fifths seen once. The sample consisted of PBMCs or T cells enriched from blood (not recorded which). The receptors here all came from a woman aged 55-70 years who had recovered from COVID-19.

This clone was observed a single time. The rearrangement uses TRBV30 and TRBJ1-6, with D uncertain. The germline CDR1 and CDR2 sequences are GTSNPN and SVGIG (reference sequence). CDR3 size: 13 residues. Trimming pared 1 base from V and 4 bases from J, leaving 5 bases between. Here the CDR3 reads CAWSALYNSPLHF. The CDR3 nucleotides read TGTGCCTGGAGTGCTCTTTATAATTCACCCCTCCACTTT.

This sequence joins TRBV5-5 and TRBJ1-1, with 10 bases that match TRBD1. The germline CDR1 and CDR2 sequences are SGHKS and YYEKEE (reference sequence). The CDR3 sequence is 14 residues long. V shed 4 bases and J 5 bases; nucleotides not matched to a gene: 5. The CDR3 nucleotides read TGTGCCAGCAGCGCGACAGGGGGCCGGACTGAAGCTTTCTTT. Translation: CASSATGGRTEAFF. The full variable domain, completed using reference TRBV5-5 and TRBJ1-1, is DAGVTQSPTHLIKTRGQQVTLRCSPISGHKSVSWYQQVLGQGPQFIFQYYEKEERGRGNFPDRFSARQFPNYSSELNVNALLLGDSALYLCASSATGGRTEAFFGQGTRLTVV.

This clone was picked up one time. This chain connects TRBV4-1 to TRBJ2-7, with 9 bases lining up with TRBD1. This CDR3 contains 14 residues. The trim removed 5 bases at V and 7 bases at J, leaving 9 bases unmatched. CDR1 and CDR2 (germline): MGHRA, YSYEKL. CDR3 in DNA: TGCGCCAGCAGCGCTAGACAGGGGGTAGGGGAGCAGTACTTC. It specifies CASSARQGVGEQYF.

This sequence joins TRBV6-5 and TRBJ2-7; D is perhaps TRBD1 (6 bases). The CDR3 consists of 13 residues. Germline CDR1 is MNHEY and CDR2 is SVGAGI. Trimming took off 9 bases at V and 0 bases at J, with 12 bases between the two ends. In nucleotides, the CDR3 is TGTGCCAGTGGACAGCTTTACTCCTACGAGCAGTACTTC. Its protein is CASGQLYSYEQYF.

The chain uses TRBV6-5 and TRBJ1-5; 7 bases are shared with TRBD1. Trimming removed 6 bases from V and 1 base from J; junction bases left unmatched: 6. The CDR3 loop spans 15 amino acids. The V gene's germline CDR1 is MNHEY and CDR2 SVGAGI. The CDR3 region is CASRKDRASNQPQHF. The DNA of the CDR3 is TGTGCCAGCAGAAAAGACAGGGCGAGCAATCAGCCCCAGCATTTT.

The chain links TRBV6-5 to TRBJ1-1, with D possibly being TRBD1 (6 bases). Trimming left V 6 bases short and J 2 bases short, with 16 bases between. The germline gives CDR1 MNHEY, CDR2 SVGAGI. The CDR3 extends over 15 amino acids. The CDR3 spells CASRQITGLNTEAFF. CDR3 coding DNA: TGTGCCAGCAGGCAGATTACAGGGCTTAACACTGAAGCTTTCTTT.

This clone was counted ten times or more. V and J are TRBV7-6 and TRBJ2-2; 11 positions match TRBD2. Germline V gives CDR1 SGHVS, CDR2 FNYEAQ. CDR3 length equals 18 residues. Trimming at V came to 0 bases and at J to 7 bases, leaving 10 bases not matched to a gene. For the CDR3, the DNA is TGTGCCAGCAGCTTAGCTAGCGGGGGGGCCATCTCCCACGGGGAGCTGTTTTTT. Protein: CASSLASGGAISHGELFF.

This chain links TRBV14 with TRBJ2-3, with TRBD2 as a possible D gene (6 bases). V lost 1 base, J lost 7 bases, and 12 bases lay in between. The CDR3 is 14 amino acids. Germline CDR1 and CDR2: SGHDN and FVKESK. For the CDR3, the DNA is TGTGCCAGCAGCCAAGTTGGGGGGTTGAATACGCAGTATTTT. Its translation: CASSQVGGLNTQYF.

This clone has only one observation. The chain employs TRBV6-1 and TRBJ1-2; TRBD1 aligns across 7 bases. CDR1 MNHNS and CDR2 SASEGT come from the germline V gene. This CDR3 has 15 amino acids. V lost 3 bases to trimming and J lost 0 bases; unmatched junction nucleotides: 4. For the CDR3, the DNA is TGTGCCAGCAGTGACACAGGGGTCCCTAACTATGGCTACACCTTC. Its protein is CASSDTGVPNYGYTF.

This clone occurred once. The chain combines TRBV30 with TRBJ2-3; TRBD2 agrees at 12 bases. V shed 2 bases, J shed 3 bases, and the junction held 12 bases outside the gene matches. This CDR3 spans 18 amino acids. Looked up from germline, CDR1 is GTSNPN and CDR2 is SVGIG (reference sequence). The CDR3 bases are TGTGCCTGGAGTCCCGCCCGAACTAGCGGGGGGTCGACAGATACGCAGTATTTT. It yields the protein CAWSPARTSGGSTDTQYF. Using reference TRBV30 and TRBJ2-3 for the parts outside the CDR3, the full variable domain is SQTIHQWPATLVQPVGSPLSLECTVEGTSNPNLYWYRQAAGRGLQLLFYSVGIGQISSEVPQNLSASRPQDRQFILSSKKLLLSDSGFYLCAWSPARTSGGSTDTQYFGPGTRLTVL.

This clone was recorded at least ten times. The rearrangement links TRBV5-6 to TRBJ2-3; 13 bases fit TRBD2. After removal of 4 bases from V and 1 base from J, the junction contained 6 bases not matched to a gene. CDR1 SGHDT and CDR2 YYEEEE come from the germline V gene. The CDR3 extends over 17 amino acids. CDR3 bases: TGTGCCAGCAGCCAGCCAGGGACTAGCGGGGGCACAGATACGCAGTATTTT. This gives the protein CASSQPGTSGGTDTQYF.

This clone is a singleton in its sample. The chain uses TRBV7-8 and TRBJ1-4; 8 positions agree with TRBD1. This CDR3 comprises 16 residues. The germline CDR1 and CDR2 sequences are SGHVS and FQNEAQ. Trimming took 3 bases from V and 5 from J; bases not matched to a gene: 8. The chain's CDR3 is CASSFRPGTGNEKLFF. DNA of the CDR3: TGTGCCAGCAGCTTTAGACCCGGGACAGGCAATGAAAAACTGTTTTTT.

CDR3 bases: TGCGCCAGCGGCACAGGCCAGTACCAAGAGACCCAGTACTTC. This sequence encodes CASGTGQYQETQYF. The chain recombines TRBV5-1 with TRBJ2-5, with a tentative D call TRBD1 (5 bases). CDR1 and CDR2 from the germline V gene are SGHRS and YFSETQ. CDR3 length equals 14 residues. Trimming took off 7 bases at V and 0 bases at J, with 13 bases between the two ends.

This rearrangement joins TRBV11-2 to TRBJ2-1, with 10 bases identical to TRBD2. The germline V gene has CDR1 SGHAT and CDR2 FQNNGV. With V trimmed by 1 base and J by 2 bases, 8 bases remained unmatched. This CDR3 is 18 amino acids long. The chain's CDR3 is CASSLGASSGGPYNEQFF. As DNA, the CDR3 is TGTGCCAGCAGCTTAGGGGCTTCTAGCGGGGGACCCTACAATGAGCAGTTCTTC.

The rearrangement uses TRBV7-2 and TRBJ2-7; 10 positions agree with TRBD2. V was clipped by 8 bases and J by 4 bases; unmatched bases: 5. The CDR3 has 13 amino acids. Germline V gives CDR1 SGHTA, CDR2 FQGNSA. The DNA for the CDR3 is TGTGCCAGCCGGAGCGGGGGGGCATACGAGCAGTACTTC. Translated: CASRSGGAYEQYF.

J is TRBJ1-2 and V is TRBV30; 9 bases are shared with TRBD1. V shed 1 base, J shed 8 bases, and the junction held 8 bases outside the gene matches. This CDR3 is 14 amino acids long. Per the germline V gene, CDR1 is GTSNPN and CDR2 is SVGIG (reference sequence). The CDR3: CAWSGGTGIGGYTF. For the CDR3, the DNA is TGTGCCTGGAGTGGAGGGACAGGGATTGGAGGCTACACCTTC.

This chain connects TRBV2 to TRBJ1-6; 10 positions agree with TRBD1. The V segment lost 7 bases and the J segment 10 bases; nucleotides outside the gene matches: 7. The CDR3 is 14 amino acids. Per germline, CDR1 SNHLY and CDR2 FYNNEI. The CDR3 is CASKRDRGESPLHF. CDR3 nucleotides: TGTGCCAGCAAAAGGGACAGGGGAGAATCACCCCTCCACTTT.

The gene calls are TRBV2 and TRBJ2-5, with 11 bases matching TRBD2. CDR3 size: 14 residues. Germline assignment: CDR1 SNHLY and CDR2 FYNNEI. After removal of 4 bases from V and 4 bases from J, the junction contained 2 bases not matched to a gene. In DNA form, the CDR3 reads TGTGCCAGCAGTGGACTAGCGGGGACAGAGACCCAGTACTTC. Translation: CASSGLAGTETQYF.

The genes are TRBV5-1 and TRBJ1-6; TRBD1 might be the D (5 bases). CDR3 length equals 14 residues. Germline V gene lookup returns CDR1 SGHRS and CDR2 YFSETQ. V was trimmed by 4 bases and J by 13 bases, leaving 18 bases between them. CDR3 in amino acids: CASSRELGESPLHF. The CDR3 coding sequence is TGCGCCAGCAGCCGGGAGTTAGGGGAGTCTCCCCTCCACTTT.

The chain couples TRBV24-1 to TRBJ2-7; 12 bases map to TRBD1. The CDR3 contains 14 residues. Unmatched junction bases numbered 7, after V lost 9 bases and J lost 5 bases. Germline V lookup: CDR1 KGHDR, CDR2 SFDVKD. In DNA, the CDR3 is TGTGCCACCGGGACAGGGGGCTCGGGAGACGAGCAGTACTTC. The encoded protein is CATGTGGSGDEQYF.

This clone appeared once. The genes are TRBV4-2 and TRBJ2-3; D unresolved. V gave up 1 base and J gave up 0 bases, with 17 bases separating them. Per the germline V gene, CDR1 is LGHNA and CDR2 is YNFKEQ. This CDR3 is built from 18 residues. Here the CDR3 reads CASSQGHTLSPSTDTQYF. CDR3 sequence (DNA): TGTGCCAGCAGCCAAGGCCATACTTTAAGCCCTAGCACAGATACGCAGTATTTT.

V gene TRBV29-1 combines with J gene TRBJ1-1; D is ambiguous. This CDR3 contains 12 residues. CDR1 is SQVTM, CDR2 ANQGSEA, per germline. Trimming pared 7 bases from V and 3 bases from J, leaving 12 bases between. This chain's CDR3 is CSGRPRDTEAFF. The CDR3 coding sequence is TGCAGCGGGAGACCGAGGGACACTGAAGCTTTCTTT.

This clone has only one observation. This rearrangement joins TRBV19 to TRBJ1-5; 7 bases align to TRBD1. The CDR3 covers 12 residues. Trimming at V came to 5 bases and at J to 10 bases, leaving 5 bases not matched to a gene. Germline V gene data show CDR1 as LNHDA and CDR2 as SQIVND (reference sequence). CDR3 loop: CASSSRQGPQHF. DNA for the CDR3: TGTGCCAGTAGTTCCCGACAGGGACCCCAGCATTTT.

A single count supports this clone. The chain has TRBV6-5 and TRBJ2-7; 7 nucleotides match TRBD1. Germline CDR1 MNHEY, CDR2 SVGAGI. V was pared by 5 bases and J by 10 bases, with 8 bases of the junction left unmatched. The CDR3 has 12 amino acids. The CDR3 reads CASSNRQGDQYF. CDR3 DNA: TGTGCCAGCAGTAATAGACAGGGTGATCAGTACTTC.

J is TRBJ2-3 and V is TRBV7-2; the match to TRBD2 covers 9 bases. The V gene end was trimmed by 6 bases and the J gene end by 2 bases; junction bases not matched to a gene: 6. CDR1 and CDR2 from the germline V gene are SGHTA and FQGNSA. This CDR3 has 15 amino acids. The CDR3 sequence is CASRPAGGDTDTQYF. As DNA, the CDR3 is TGTGCCAGCAGACCCGCGGGGGGGGACACAGATACGCAGTATTTT. Full variable domain (rest looked up from reference TRBV7-2 and TRBJ2-3): GAGVSQSPSNKVTEKGKDVELRCDPISGHTALYWYRQSLGQGLEFLIYFQGNSAPDKSGLPSDRFSAERTGGSVSTLTIQRTQQEDSAVYLCASRPAGGDTDTQYFGPGTRLTVL.